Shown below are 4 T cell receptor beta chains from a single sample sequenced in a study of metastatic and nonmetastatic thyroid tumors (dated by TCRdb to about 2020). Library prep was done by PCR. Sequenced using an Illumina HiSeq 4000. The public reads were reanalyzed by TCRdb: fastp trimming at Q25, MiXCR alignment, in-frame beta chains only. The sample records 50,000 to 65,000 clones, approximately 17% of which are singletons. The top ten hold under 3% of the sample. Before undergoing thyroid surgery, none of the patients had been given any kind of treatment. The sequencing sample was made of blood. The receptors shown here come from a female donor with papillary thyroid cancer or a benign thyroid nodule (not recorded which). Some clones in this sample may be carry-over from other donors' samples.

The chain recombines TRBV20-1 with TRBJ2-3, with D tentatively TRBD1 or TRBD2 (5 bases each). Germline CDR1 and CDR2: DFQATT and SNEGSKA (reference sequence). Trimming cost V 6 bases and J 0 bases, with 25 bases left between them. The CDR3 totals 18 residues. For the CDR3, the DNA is TGCAGTGCCATAGGTGTATTGGGGGAGAGGGGTAGCACAGATACGCAGTATTTT. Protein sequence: CSAIGVLGERGSTDTQYF.

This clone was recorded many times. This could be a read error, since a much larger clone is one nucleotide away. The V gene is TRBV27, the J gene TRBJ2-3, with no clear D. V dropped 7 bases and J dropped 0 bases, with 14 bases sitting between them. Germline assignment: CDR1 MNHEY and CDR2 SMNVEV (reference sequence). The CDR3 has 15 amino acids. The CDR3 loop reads CASICIPLSTDTQYF. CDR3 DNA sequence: TGTGCCAGCATCTGCATACCCTTAAGCACAGATACGCAGTATTTT.

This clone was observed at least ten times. CDR3 region: CASSATGNSDGYTF. CDR3 coding DNA: TGTGCCAGCTCAGCTACAGGGAACTCAGATGGCTACACCTTC. The chain joins TRBV18 to TRBJ1-2; a possible D gene is TRBD1 (6 bases). V was cut by 5 bases and J by 6 bases, with 16 bases left in between. Germline CDR1 reads KGHSH; CDR2 reads LQKENI. The CDR3 totals 14 residues.

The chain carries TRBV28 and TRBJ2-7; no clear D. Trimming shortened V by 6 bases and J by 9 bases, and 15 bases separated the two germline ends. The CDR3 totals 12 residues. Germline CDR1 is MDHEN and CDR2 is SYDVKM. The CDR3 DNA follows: TGTGCCAGCAGCTCAGGTGTCTATGGGCAGTACTTC. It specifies CASSSGVYGQYF.